This TCR beta chain was captured in a study of T cell responses to AZD1222 COVID-19 vaccine. Study results and limitations: Spike-specific TCRs gained breadth and depth after people received two AZD1222 doses.

Profiling relied on immunoSEQ multiplex PCR, and the TCRdb table lists in-frame clones only, not all of them. The sample lists 100,000 to 150,000 clones; about nine tenths were seen once. As to this clone: Its antigen is unidentified.

V lost 5 bases, J lost 6 bases, and 8 bases lay in between. This CDR3 region has 13 residues. CDR1 and CDR2 from the germline V gene are LGHNA and YSLEER. The rearrangement links TRBV4-3 to TRBJ2-6; D unclear. The source material was peripheral blood, sampled on day 0 of AZD1222 vaccination. The receptor's source is an adult in good health. The CDR3 nucleotides read TGCGCCAGCAGCTCGGAAATGGCCAACGTCCTGACTTTC. This gives the protein CASSSEMANVLTF.